This T cell receptor beta chain is from a study of early stage breast cancer tumors. On the study more broadly: Each sample averaged approximately 10-fold read coverage. Findings and limits, study-wide: Tumor and normal breast were distinguished via blood comparison in most of the 16 patients. Bulk DNA sequencing of unsorted cells missed chain pairing and markers.

On this clone itself: What it binds is unknown.

The CDR3 consists of 17 residues. Germline CDR1 is LNHDA and CDR2 is SQIVND (reference sequence). Trimming cost V 5 bases and J 0 bases; bases outside gene matches: 10. Blood replicates held 0.5 ug DNA, tumor or normal breast approximately 1.5 ug, two each. The assay was immunoSEQ multiplex PCR, and TCRdb's table has in-frame clones only and misses some. Of a few thousand clones in the sample, 64% were seen once. V usage is TRBV19 and J usage is TRBJ2-1, with TRBD1 identical over 7 bases. This receptor was identified in a person aged 45 to 60 with breast cancer. Sequenced input: breast tumor tissue. This chain's CDR3 is CASSLDRTAASYNEQFF. In DNA, the CDR3 is TGTGCCAGTAGTTTGGACAGGACTGCAGCCTCCTACAATGAGCAGTTCTTC.